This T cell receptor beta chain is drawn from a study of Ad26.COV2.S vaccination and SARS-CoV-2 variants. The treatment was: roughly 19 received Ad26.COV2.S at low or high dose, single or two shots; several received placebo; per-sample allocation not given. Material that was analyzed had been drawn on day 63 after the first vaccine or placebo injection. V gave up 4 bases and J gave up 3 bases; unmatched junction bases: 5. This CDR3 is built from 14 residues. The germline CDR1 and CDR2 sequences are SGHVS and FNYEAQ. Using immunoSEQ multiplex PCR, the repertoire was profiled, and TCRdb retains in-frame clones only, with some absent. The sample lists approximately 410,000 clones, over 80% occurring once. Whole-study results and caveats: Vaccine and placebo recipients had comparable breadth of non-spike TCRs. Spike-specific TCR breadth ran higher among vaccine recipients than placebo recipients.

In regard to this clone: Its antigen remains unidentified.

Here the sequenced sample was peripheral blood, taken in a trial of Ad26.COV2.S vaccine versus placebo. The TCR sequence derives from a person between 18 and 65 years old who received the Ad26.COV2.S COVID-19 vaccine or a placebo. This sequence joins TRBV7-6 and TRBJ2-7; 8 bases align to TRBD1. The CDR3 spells CASSSDRVDYEQYF. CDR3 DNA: TGTGCCAGCAGCTCGGACAGGGTCGACTACGAGCAGTACTTC.